These 30 T cell receptor beta chains were sequenced from one sample in a study of Ad26.COV2.S vaccination and SARS-CoV-2 variants. The treatment denotes: about 20 received Ad26.COV2.S at low or high dose, single or two shots; 5 received placebo; per-sample allocation not given. Samples analyzed were those drawn on day 63 after the first vaccine or placebo injection. Profiled with immunoSEQ multiplex PCR; TCRdb holds only in-frame clones, not every one. The sample has 440,000 or so clones, about 90% seen once. The sequenced sample was peripheral blood, obtained in a trial of Ad26.COV2.S vaccine versus placebo. Every receptor here comes from a person between 18 and 65 years old who received the Ad26.COV2.S COVID-19 vaccine or a placebo.

The gene calls are TRBV15 and TRBJ2-2; 7 bases match TRBD2. The CDR3 sequence is 17 residues long. V lost 1 base and J lost 4; bases outside the gene matches: 9. Germline-derived CDR1 and CDR2 are LNHNV and YYDKDF (reference sequence). The CDR3: CATSRGVGGSSTGELFF. CDR3 DNA: TGTGCCACCAGCAGAGGGGTGGGCGGGAGTAGCACCGGGGAGCTGTTTTTT.

Concerning this clone: One junction end does not reproduce the germline sequence, and a read error may be involved. The rearrangement uses TRBV7-7 and TRBJ2-5; TRBD2 matches 10 bases. The CDR3 length is 17 residues. The germline CDR1 and CDR2 sequences are SSHAT and FNYEAQ (reference sequence). For the CDR3, the DNA is TGTGCTAGCAGCTTAAAGCGGGTAGCGGGAGGAAAAGAGACCCAGTACTTC. Translation gives CASSLKRVAGGKETQYF. The variable domain in full, completed from reference TRBV7-7 and TRBJ2-5, reads GAGVSQSPRYKVTKRGQDVTLRCDPISSHATLYWYQQALGQGPEFLTYFNYEAQPDKSGLPSDRFSAERPEGSISTLTIQRTEQRDSAMYRCASSLKRVAGGKETQYFGPGTRLLVL.

A note on this clone: The germline gene is not matched at one end of the junction; a read error may be the cause. This sequence joins TRBV7-7 and TRBJ2-5; no firm D call. CDR3 length: 15 residues. Germline-derived CDR1 and CDR2 are SSHAT and FNYEAQ (reference sequence). The CDR3 spells CASSRLSTAQETQYF. Here the CDR3 DNA reads TGTGCTAGCAGCCGCCTTAGCACCGCCCAAGAGACCCAGTACTTC. The entire variable domain, with the rest obtained from reference TRBV7-7 and TRBJ2-5, is as follows: GAGVSQSPRYKVTKRGQDVTLRCDPISSHATLYWYQQALGQGPEFLTYFNYEAQPDKSGLPSDRFSAERPEGSISTLTIQRTEQRDSAMYRCASSRLSTAQETQYFGPGTRLLVL.

V usage is TRBV2 and J usage is TRBJ1-5; the match to TRBD1 covers 7 bases. This CDR3 has 15 residues. V lost 5 bases to trimming and J lost 0 bases; unmatched junction nucleotides: 4. Germline lookup yields CDR1 SNHLY and CDR2 FYNNEI. This CDR3 reads CASSPGQFSNQPQHF. The CDR3 bases are TGTGCCAGCAGTCCGGGACAGTTTAGCAATCAGCCCCAGCATTTT.

The chain uses TRBV7-2 and TRBJ2-2; a weak D match, TRBD2 (7 bases). Germline-derived CDR1 and CDR2 are SGHTA and FQGNSA. This CDR3 comprises 18 residues. Trimming removed 1 base at V and 6 bases at J, with 21 bases between. In DNA, the CDR3 is TGTGCCAGCAGCTTAGTCCCTCCAGGGGCGGGGGCGGCCGGGGAGCTGTTTTTT. Its protein is CASSLVPPGAGAAGELFF. Filled out from reference TRBV7-2 and TRBJ2-2, the complete variable domain reads GAGVSQSPSNKVTEKGKDVELRCDPISGHTALYWYRQSLGQGLEFLIYFQGNSAPDKSGLPSDRFSAERTGGSVSTLTIQRTQQEDSAVYLCASSLVPPGAGAAGELFFGEGSRLTVL.

The chain joins TRBV7-2 to TRBJ2-3, with TRBD1 matching over 8 bases. This CDR3 comprises 14 residues. Trimming at V came to 5 bases and at J to 6 bases, leaving 7 bases not matched to a gene. Germline values: CDR1 SGHTA, CDR2 FQGNSA. The chain's CDR3 is CASSVGQGADTQYF. The CDR3 nucleotides read TGTGCCAGCAGCGTAGGACAGGGTGCGGATACGCAGTATTTT. The variable domain in full, completed from reference TRBV7-2 and TRBJ2-3, reads GAGVSQSPSNKVTEKGKDVELRCDPISGHTALYWYRQSLGQGLEFLIYFQGNSAPDKSGLPSDRFSAERTGGSVSTLTIQRTQQEDSAVYLCASSVGQGADTQYFGPGTRLTVL.

The chain is built from TRBV27 and TRBJ2-2; 9 bases fit TRBD1. Germline V lookup: CDR1 MNHEY, CDR2 SMNVEV (reference sequence). The CDR3 totals 15 residues. V shed 6 bases and J 7 bases; nucleotides not matched to a gene: 9. The CDR3 reads CASRLQGAGVGELFF. The CDR3 coding sequence is TGTGCCAGCAGACTACAGGGGGCTGGGGTCGGGGAGCTGTTTTTT.

V is TRBV6-5 and J is TRBJ2-7, with 15 nucleotides matching TRBD2. CDR1 and CDR2 (germline): MNHEY, SVGAGI. The CDR3 runs 15 residues. Germline trimming cut 7 bases from V and 5 bases from J; bases unmatched to any gene: 6. The CDR3 loop is CASTGLAGGFHEQYF. Written as DNA, the CDR3 is TGTGCCAGCACCGGACTAGCGGGAGGGTTCCACGAGCAGTACTTC.

The chain joins TRBV28 to TRBJ1-2, with TRBD1 identical over 7 bases. Trimming took 6 bases from V and 2 from J; bases not matched to a gene: 9. CDR1 is MDHEN and CDR2 is SYDVKM in the germline V gene. The CDR3 extends over 15 amino acids. The CDR3: CASRSYRQGNYGYTF. The CDR3 DNA reads TGTGCCAGCAGAAGTTACCGACAGGGCAACTATGGCTACACCTTC.

V gene TRBV5-1 combines with J gene TRBJ1-2; tentative D call: TRBD1 (6 bases). The CDR3 is 13 residues long. Germline CDR1 SGHRS, CDR2 YFSETQ. V lost 0 bases to trimming and J lost 8 bases, with 11 bases between them. CDR3 in amino acids: CASSLEGTRGYTF. DNA for the CDR3: TGCGCCAGCAGCTTGGAGGGGACACGGGGCTACACCTTC.

The DNA of the CDR3 is TGTGCCAGCTCACCACTTCCGGGGCCTAATGAAAAACTGTTTTTT. This translates into CASSPLPGPNEKLFF. The chain links TRBV18 to TRBJ1-4, with TRBD1 as a possible D gene (5 bases). The CDR3 consists of 15 residues. V was pared by 1 base and J by 3 bases, with 9 bases between. Germline V gene sequence: CDR1 KGHSH, CDR2 LQKENI. Supplemented by reference TRBV18 and TRBJ1-4, the full variable domain reads NAGVMQNPRHLVRRRGQEARLRCSPMKGHSHVYWYRQLPEEGLKFMVYLQKENIIDESGMPKERFSAEFPKEGPSILRIQQVVRGDSAAYFCASSPLPGPNEKLFFGSGTQLSVL.

The V call is TRBV2, the J call TRBJ2-7; 7 bases agree with TRBD1. CDR3 length: 15 residues. V shed 3 bases and J 6 bases; nucleotides not matched to a gene: 11. Germline V CDR1 and CDR2: SNHLY, FYNNEI. CDR3 bases: TGTGCCAGCAGTGATAGGGGGCGCCTCGGCCTCGAGCAGTACTTC. It translates to CASSDRGRLGLEQYF. Full variable domain (missing parts from reference TRBV2 and TRBJ2-7): EPEVTQTPSHQVTQMGQEVILRCVPISNHLYFYWYRQILGQKVEFLVSFYNNEISEKSEIFDDQFSVERPDGSNFTLKIRSTKLEDSAMYFCASSDRGRLGLEQYFGPGTRLTVT.

The V gene is TRBV7-3, the J gene TRBJ2-1; D uncertain. V lost 3 bases to trimming and J lost 5 bases, with 8 bases between them. Germline V CDR1 and CDR2: SGHTA, FQGTGA. The CDR3 spans 13 residues. CDR3 DNA: TGTGCCAGCAGCTTGGGCGCCCACAATGAGCAGTTCTTC. Translated, it gives CASSLGAHNEQFF.

The rearrangement joins TRBV28 to TRBJ1-5; D is unresolved. Trimming removed 2 bases at V and 4 bases at J, with 3 bases between. Per germline, CDR1 MDHEN and CDR2 SYDVKM. The CDR3 runs 12 residues. The CDR3 reads CASSLENQPQHF. The CDR3 DNA is TGTGCCAGCAGTTTAGAGAATCAGCCCCAGCATTTT.

This chain joins TRBV3-1 (or the pseudogene TRBV3-2) and TRBJ1-3; possible D gene TRBD1, 5 bases. V was pared by 0 bases and J by 0 bases, with 12 bases between. Germline V gene data show CDR1 as LGHDT and CDR2 as YNNKEL (reference sequence). The CDR3 has 17 residues. The DNA of the CDR3 is TGTGCCAGCAGCCAAGAGGGGACGGGAAGCTCTGGAAACACCATATATTTT. This translates into CASSQEGTGSSGNTIYF.

The chain combines TRBV27 with TRBJ2-7; no firm D call. The CDR3 is 13 amino acids. V dropped 3 bases and J dropped 7 bases, with 13 bases sitting between them. CDR1 is MNHEY and CDR2 is SMNVEV in the germline V gene (reference sequence). The CDR3 nucleotides read TGTGCCAGCAGTTTTAGGCGTTTTGGAGAGCAGTACTTC. It yields the protein CASSFRRFGEQYF.

The gene calls are TRBV7-9 and TRBJ2-1; tentative D call: TRBD2 (5 bases). V lost 0 bases, J lost 5 bases, and 17 bases lay in between. The germline V gene encodes CDR1 SEHNR and CDR2 FQNEAQ (reference sequence). The CDR3 runs 17 residues. The CDR3 is CASSLAERRSQNNEQFF. CDR3 DNA: TGTGCCAGCAGCTTAGCCGAGCGGAGGAGTCAAAACAATGAGCAGTTCTTC.

This clone has only a few counts. This chain joins TRBV19 and TRBJ1-5; D may be TRBD1 (5 bases). The germline CDR1 and CDR2 sequences are LNHDA and SQIVND (reference sequence). V was trimmed by 1 base and J by 3 bases, leaving 13 bases between them. The CDR3 sequence is 16 residues long. For the CDR3, the DNA is TGTGCCAGTAGTATAGCCGACAGTTCCTTCAATCAGCCCCAGCATTTT. Residues: CASSIADSSFNQPQHF.

V gene TRBV28 combines with J gene TRBJ2-7; 7 bases map to TRBD2. This CDR3 spans 14 amino acids. Germline V gene sequence: CDR1 MDHEN, CDR2 SYDVKM. Trimming took 5 bases from V and 2 from J; bases not matched to a gene: 6. As DNA, the CDR3 is TGTGCCAGCAGTCCGAGCGGGACGACCTACGAGCAGTACTTC. Its translation is CASSPSGTTYEQYF.

The chain uses TRBV7-9 and TRBJ2-7, with D perhaps given as TRBD1 or TRBD2 (6 bases each). The length of the CDR3 is 14 residues. The germline V gene encodes CDR1 SEHNR and CDR2 FQNEAQ (reference sequence). V was pared by 1 base and J by 2 bases, with 9 bases between. CDR3 in amino acids: CASSLGGAAYEQYF. CDR3 nucleotide sequence: TGTGCCAGCAGCTTAGGGGGGGCCGCCTACGAGCAGTACTTC.

The rearrangement uses TRBV3-1 (or the pseudogene TRBV3-2) and TRBJ2-5; D call uncertain. Germline V gives CDR1 LGHDT, CDR2 YNNKEL (reference sequence). The CDR3 consists of 14 residues. Trimming removed 3 bases from V and 2 bases from J, with 10 bases in between. The CDR3 DNA is TGTGCCAGCAGCCACTATATCTCTCAAGAGACCCAGTACTTC. The encoded protein is CASSHYISQETQYF.

This clone was seen a single time. The genes are TRBV5-1 and TRBJ2-7, with D possibly being TRBD1 or TRBD2 (5 bases each). The V gene lost 0 bases and the J gene lost 2 bases, with 12 bases spanning the gap. This CDR3 has 15 amino acids. Germline CDR1 reads SGHRS; CDR2 reads YFSETQ. The CDR3 protein is CASSLGGTDTYEQYF. The DNA of the CDR3 is TGCGCCAGCAGCTTGGGGGGGACGGATACCTACGAGCAGTACTTC. The entire variable domain, with the rest obtained from reference TRBV5-1 and TRBJ2-7, is as follows: KAGVTQTPRYLIKTRGQQVTLSCSPISGHRSVSWYQQTPGQGLQFLFEYFSETQRNKGNFPGRFSGRQFSNSRSEMNVSTLELGDSALYLCASSLGGTDTYEQYFGPGTRLTVT.

The J gene is TRBJ1-3, the V gene TRBV18; unclear D gene. Germline V gives CDR1 KGHSH, CDR2 LQKENI. The CDR3 contains 15 residues. V was trimmed by 2 bases and J by 0 bases, leaving 8 bases between them. This chain's CDR3 is CASSPKVSSGNTIYF. The CDR3 coding sequence is TGTGCCAGCTCACCAAAGGTTAGCTCTGGAAACACCATATATTTT.

The genes are TRBV5-1 and TRBJ2-7; D perhaps matches TRBD1 (6 bases). Looked up from germline, CDR1 is SGHRS and CDR2 is YFSETQ. The CDR3 runs to 12 residues. V was trimmed by 5 bases and J by 3 bases, leaving 9 bases between them. The CDR3 sequence is CASRDRLYEQYF. The CDR3 nucleotides read TGCGCCAGCAGAGACAGGCTCTACGAGCAGTACTTC.

J is TRBJ2-5 and V is TRBV28; 9 bases are a match to TRBD1. In germline, CDR1 is MDHEN, CDR2 SYDVKM. The CDR3 consists of 14 residues. Trimming at V came to 9 bases and at J to 2 bases, leaving 7 bases not matched to a gene. CDR3 sequence reads: CASRMTGGQETQYF. CDR3 bases: TGTGCCAGTAGGATGACAGGGGGTCAAGAGACCCAGTACTTC.

This chain links TRBV6-5 with TRBJ1-4; the match to TRBD1 covers 9 bases. Germline lookup yields CDR1 MNHEY and CDR2 SVGAGI. Germline trimming cut 7 bases from V and 8 bases from J; bases unmatched to any gene: 8. The CDR3 is made up of 14 amino acids. For the CDR3, the DNA is TGTGCCAGCATTACCGGGACAGGGCGAGAAAAACTGTTTTTT. Its protein product is CASITGTGREKLFF.

The chain uses TRBV6-2 or TRBV6-3 and TRBJ2-3; D gene ambiguous. This CDR3 contains 14 residues. From germline, CDR1 is MNHEY and CDR2 SVGEGT. The V end lost 4 bases, the J end lost 6 bases, and 14 bases lay between the germline ends. The CDR3 region has the DNA TGTGCCAGCAGTTTAGACTTTTTATTGGATACGCAGTATTTT. Residues: CASSLDFLLDTQYF.

This chain joins TRBV7-8 and TRBJ1-5; D is perhaps TRBD1 (6 bases). V was shortened by 5 bases and J by 2 bases, with 13 bases between the two germline ends. CDR1 is SGHVS and CDR2 is FQNEAQ in the germline V gene. The CDR3 has 15 residues. The CDR3 sequence: CASSKDRTGNQPQHF. CDR3 coding DNA: TGTGCCAGCAGCAAAGACAGGACAGGCAATCAGCCCCAGCATTTT.

The V call is TRBV19, the J call TRBJ2-2; TRBD2 matches 7 bases. Germline values: CDR1 LNHDA, CDR2 SQIVND (reference sequence). V was clipped by 5 bases and J by 6 bases; unmatched bases: 6. This CDR3 region has 14 residues. This chain's CDR3 is CASSPSGGAGELFF. In DNA form, the CDR3 reads TGTGCCAGTAGTCCCAGTGGGGGGGCCGGGGAGCTGTTTTTT.

The CDR3 DNA reads TGTGCCACCAGCAGATCCCAGGACACACCCTACGAGCAGTACTTC. This sequence encodes CATSRSQDTPYEQYF. J is TRBJ2-7 and V is TRBV15; tentative D call: TRBD1 (5 bases). Germline CDR1 reads LNHNV; CDR2 reads YYDKDF (reference sequence). With 2 bases removed from V and 2 bases from J, the gap between germline ends came to 13 bases. The CDR3 consists of 15 residues.